What follows are 24 T cell receptor beta chains derived from one specimen sequenced in a study of molecular identifiers for immune sequencing clone quantification. TCRdb re-called the PCR reads through MiXCR, storing one row per CDR3 protein. The sample holds roughly 90,000 distinct CDR3 sequences, around 25% seen once. The sequenced sample was naive CD8+ T cells from blood, with Jurkat cell RNA spiked in. Subset in this sample: FACS-sorted CD8+CD4-CCR7+CD45RA+ naive T cells. These TCRs come from a human donor in good health. Some libraries in this study had Jurkat cell RNA spiked in.

The chain uses TRBV16 and TRBJ2-3, with D possibly matching TRBD2 (6 bases). V was trimmed by 4 bases and J by 4 bases, leaving 21 bases between them. This CDR3 spans 17 amino acids. CDR1 is KGHSY, CDR2 FQNENV, per germline. As DNA, the CDR3 is TGTGCCAGCAGCCTGTCGGGGGAGACCGCCCCGTCAGATACGCAGTATTTT. Residues: CASSLSGETAPSDTQYF.

This clonotype came up many times. The rearrangement links TRBV6-2 or TRBV6-3 to TRBJ2-7; 9 bases are shared with TRBD1. The CDR3 runs to 13 residues. After removal of 7 bases from V and 3 bases from J, the junction contained 4 bases not matched to a gene. The germline CDR1 and CDR2 sequences are MNHEY and SVGEGT. The CDR3 bases are TGTGCCAGCACCTTGGACAGGGGCTACGAGCAGTACTTC. As protein: CASTLDRGYEQYF.

In this sample, this clonotype turned up a few times. The chain carries TRBV6-2 or TRBV6-3 and TRBJ2-7; D may be TRBD1 (5 bases). From germline, CDR1 is MNHEY and CDR2 SVGEGT. V was cut by 7 bases and J by 3 bases, with 7 bases left in between. This CDR3 has 11 amino acids. The CDR3 loop is CASTGHYEQYF. CDR3 coding DNA: TGTGCCAGCACCGGACACTACGAGCAGTACTTC.

Of note for this clonotype: Germline is not matched at one junction end, which may reflect a read error. V gene TRBV13 combines with J gene TRBJ2-5; maybe TRBD1 (6 bases). CDR3 length: 14 residues. The germline V gene encodes CDR1 PRHDT and CDR2 FYEKMQ (reference sequence). The CDR3 is CVSNLGASQETQYF. The CDR3 DNA sequence: TGTGTCAGCAACTTGGGGGCCAGCCAAGAGACCCAGTACTTC.

About this clonotype itself: A single base separates this from a much larger clone, so it may be a read error. No conserved phenylalanine or tryptophan ends this CDR3, so it is likely a read error. V is TRBV3-1 and J is TRBJ1-5, with TRBD1 matching over 7 bases. The V gene's germline CDR1 is LGHDT and CDR2 YNNKEL (reference sequence). Germline trimming cut 1 base from V and 5 bases from J; bases unmatched to any gene: 2. There are 14 residues in the CDR3. CDR3 loop: CASSQGQGDQPQHL. The CDR3 DNA reads as TGTGCCAGCAGCCAAGGACAGGGTGATCAGCCCCAGCATCTT.

This chain joins TRBV12-3 or TRBV12-4 and TRBJ1-1; no definite D call. The germline V and J ends were trimmed by 8 bases and 1 base, with 11 bases remaining between them. The CDR3 totals 13 residues. The CDR3 spells CASCPPGNTEAFF. The CDR3, as DNA: TGTGCCAGCTGCCCGCCAGGGAACACTGAAGCTTTCTTT.

The V gene is TRBV19, the J gene TRBJ2-2, with D unclear. Germline V gene sequence: CDR1 LNHDA, CDR2 SQIVND (reference sequence). Trimming took off 6 bases at V and 7 bases at J, with 12 bases between the two ends. The CDR3 has 13 amino acids. For the CDR3, the DNA is TGTGCCAGTAGGGCCCTTCCAGGCGGGGAGCTGTTTTTT. Protein: CASRALPGGELFF.

This clonotype was recorded many times. The chain joins TRBV12-3 or TRBV12-4 to TRBJ1-5; 10 nucleotides match TRBD1. The trim removed 4 bases at V and 4 bases at J, leaving 16 bases unmatched. The CDR3 runs to 19 residues. CDR3 coding DNA: TGTGCCAGCAGTTCGACCGGGACAGGGGATTGGGGAAGAAATCAGCCCCAGCATTTT. Amino acid sequence: CASSSTGTGDWGRNQPQHF.

To note about this clonotype: This may arise from a read error, as a much more abundant clone is one base away. This chain uses TRBV25-1 with TRBJ1-2; D call uncertain. The CDR3 has 11 residues. In germline, CDR1 is MGHDK, CDR2 SYGVNS. With 7 bases removed from V and 5 bases from J, the gap between germline ends came to 8 bases. The CDR3 sequence: CASNAGYGYTF. DNA of the CDR3: TGTGCCAGCAATGCCGGGTATGGCTACACCTTC.

This chain uses TRBV27 with TRBJ2-1; no reliable D call. Trimming removed 1 base at V and 5 bases at J, with 0 bases between. CDR1 is MNHEY, CDR2 SMNVEV, per germline (reference sequence). The CDR3 is made up of 11 amino acids. The CDR3 bases are TGTGCCAGCAGTTTATACAATGAGCAGTTCTTC. It yields the protein CASSLYNEQFF.

Only a few counts were recorded for this clonotype. This sequence joins TRBV20-1 and TRBJ1-1; D is undetermined. This CDR3 spans 14 amino acids. Trimming cost V 2 bases and J 1 base, with 11 bases left between them. Germline V gene sequence: CDR1 DFQATT, CDR2 SNEGSKA (reference sequence). CDR3 coding DNA: TGCAGTGCTAGACCTTTTGGAGAGAACACTGAAGCTTTCTTT. This gives the protein CSARPFGENTEAFF.

Comment on this clonotype: A much larger clone is a single base away; this may be a read error. V usage is TRBV5-4 and J usage is TRBJ2-1; no definite D call. The CDR3 covers 14 residues. Germline CDR1 is SGHNT and CDR2 is YYREEE (reference sequence). Here the CDR3 DNA reads TGTGCCAGCAGCCACGAGACCGGAGACAATGGGCAGTTCTTC. It codes for CASSHETGDNGQFF.

This clonotype was detected a few times. The chain employs TRBV28 and TRBJ2-7; D is uncertain. Looked up from germline, CDR1 is MDHEN and CDR2 is SYDVKM. V was clipped by 3 bases and J by 1 base, with 13 bases between them. The CDR3 spans 15 residues. The CDR3 sequence: CASSFIGVGSYEQYF. Written as DNA, the CDR3 is TGTGCCAGCAGTTTTATCGGCGTAGGATCCTACGAGCAGTACTTC.

Many counts were recorded for this clonotype. The V gene is TRBV6-5, the J gene TRBJ2-7; TRBD2 agrees at 11 bases. The ends lost 6 bases at V and 0 bases at J; junction bases unmatched: 4. The CDR3 contains 15 residues. Germline CDR1 is MNHEY and CDR2 is SVGAGI. For the CDR3, the DNA is TGTGCCAGCAGAAACACTAGCGGGAGCTCCTACGAGCAGTACTTC. Its translation is CASRNTSGSSYEQYF.

This sequence joins TRBV11-2 and TRBJ2-1; no reliable D call. Trimming pared 2 bases from V and 8 bases from J, leaving 4 bases between. The germline CDR1 and CDR2 sequences are SGHAT and FQNNGV. The CDR3 consists of 11 residues. DNA for the CDR3: TGTGCCAGCAGCTTATTGGATGAGCAGTTCTTC. Protein product: CASSLLDEQFF.

Details on this clonotype: This may arise from a read error, as a much more abundant clone is one base away. The rearrangement uses TRBV9 and TRBJ1-1, with a tentative D call TRBD1 (5 bases). Germline V gene data show CDR1 as SGDLS and CDR2 as YYNGEE. Trimming pared 0 bases from V and 10 bases from J, leaving 16 bases between. The CDR3 has 14 residues. The CDR3 protein is CASSVVGVRSGAFF. As DNA, the CDR3 is TGTGCCAGCAGCGTAGTGGGGGTGAGGTCTGGAGCTTTCTTT.

This clonotype was observed at least ten times. CDR3 sequence reads: CASSLGGPGHTEAFF. The CDR3 coding sequence is TGTGCCAGCAGCTTAGGCGGCCCTGGGCACACTGAAGCTTTCTTT. J is TRBJ1-1 and V is TRBV13; D is unclear. The CDR3 is 15 residues long. V was clipped by 0 bases and J by 3 bases, with 11 bases between them. The germline V gene encodes CDR1 PRHDT and CDR2 FYEKMQ (reference sequence). The full variable domain, in which reference TRBV13 and TRBJ1-1 provide the parts outside the CDR3, is AAGVIQSPRHLIKEKRETATLKCYPIPRHDTVYWYQQGPGQDPQFLISFYEKMQSDKGSIPDRFSAQQFSDYHSELNMSSLELGDSALYFCASSLGGPGHTEAFFGQGTRLTVV.

Details on this clonotype: A much more abundant neighbour one base away suggests this may be a read error. The rearrangement uses TRBV20-1 and TRBJ2-3; D possibly corresponds to TRBD1 (5 bases). Germline CDR1 and CDR2: DFQATT and SNEGSKA (reference sequence). This CDR3 comprises 12 residues. Here the CDR3 DNA reads TGCAGTGCTGGCCGGAGCACAGGTACGCAGTATTTT. Encoded protein: CSAGRSTGTQYF.

The sample holds a few counts of this clonotype. Here the CDR3 DNA reads TGTGCCAGCTCGGATGGCGTAGCCAGGCCCCAGCATTTT. Translation gives CASSDGVARPQHF. The chain is built from TRBV2 and TRBJ1-5; no definite D call. This CDR3 is built from 13 residues. Germline values: CDR1 SNHLY, CDR2 FYNNEI. V was shortened by 8 bases and J by 9 bases, with 17 bases between the two germline ends.

The chain couples TRBV6-5 to TRBJ1-1; D gene uncertain. V was clipped by 0 bases and J by 6 bases, with 5 bases between them. The CDR3 is 12 residues long. Germline lookup yields CDR1 MNHEY and CDR2 SVGAGI. CDR3 region: CASSYSNSEAFF. The CDR3 nucleotides read TGTGCCAGCAGTTACTCCAACTCTGAAGCTTTCTTT.

This clonotype was recorded at least ten times. The V gene is TRBV12-3 or TRBV12-4, the J gene TRBJ2-2; tentative D call: TRBD1 (6 bases). V lost 9 bases and J lost 3, with 11 bases in between. CDR3 size: 13 residues. The CDR3 sequence is CASEQGYTGELFF. CDR3 bases: TGTGCCAGTGAACAGGGTTACACCGGGGAGCTGTTTTTT.

The table lists this clonotype with many counts. This rearrangement joins TRBV2 to TRBJ2-7, with TRBD2 identical over 8 bases. The ends lost 6 bases at V and 4 bases at J; junction bases unmatched: 14. In germline, CDR1 is SNHLY, CDR2 FYNNEI. The CDR3 is 16 amino acids. The CDR3 loop reads CASRESPGLEAYEQYF. The DNA of the CDR3 is TGTGCCAGCAGGGAAAGCCCGGGACTAGAGGCTTACGAGCAGTACTTC.

The sample holds many counts of this clonotype. This chain uses TRBV19 with TRBJ1-1; D is undetermined. Germline-derived CDR1 and CDR2 are LNHDA and SQIVND (reference sequence). V shed 6 bases and J shed 0 bases, with 5 bases lying between them. This CDR3 contains 12 residues. The CDR3 here is CASSYMNTEAFF. The CDR3 nucleotides read TGTGCCAGTAGCTATATGAACACTGAAGCTTTCTTT. Supplemented by reference TRBV19 and TRBJ1-1, the full variable domain reads DGGITQSPKYLFRKEGQNVTLSCEQNLNHDAMYWYRQDPGQGLRLIYYSQIVNDFQKGDIAEGYSVSREKKESFPLTVTSAQKNPTAFYLCASSYMNTEAFFGQGTRLTVV.

Worth noting for this clonotype: This may come from a read error, since a much larger clone is one base off. The V and J genes are TRBV7-9 and TRBJ1-4; unclear D gene. Germline values: CDR1 SEHNR, CDR2 FQNEAQ (reference sequence). CDR3 length: 14 residues. The CDR3 coding sequence is TGTGCCCCAACCCCTTATGCAACTAATGAAAAACTGGTTTTT. Encoded protein: CAPTPYATNEKLVF.